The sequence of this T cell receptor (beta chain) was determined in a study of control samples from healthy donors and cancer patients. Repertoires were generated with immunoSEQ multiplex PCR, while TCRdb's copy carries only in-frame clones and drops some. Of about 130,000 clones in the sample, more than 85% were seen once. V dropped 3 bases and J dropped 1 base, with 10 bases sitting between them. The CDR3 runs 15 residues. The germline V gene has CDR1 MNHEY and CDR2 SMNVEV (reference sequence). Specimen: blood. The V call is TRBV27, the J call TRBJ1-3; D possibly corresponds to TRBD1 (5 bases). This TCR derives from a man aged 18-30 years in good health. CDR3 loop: CASSFSGKSGNTIYF. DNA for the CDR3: TGTGCCAGCAGTTTCTCAGGGAAATCTGGAAACACCATATATTTT.